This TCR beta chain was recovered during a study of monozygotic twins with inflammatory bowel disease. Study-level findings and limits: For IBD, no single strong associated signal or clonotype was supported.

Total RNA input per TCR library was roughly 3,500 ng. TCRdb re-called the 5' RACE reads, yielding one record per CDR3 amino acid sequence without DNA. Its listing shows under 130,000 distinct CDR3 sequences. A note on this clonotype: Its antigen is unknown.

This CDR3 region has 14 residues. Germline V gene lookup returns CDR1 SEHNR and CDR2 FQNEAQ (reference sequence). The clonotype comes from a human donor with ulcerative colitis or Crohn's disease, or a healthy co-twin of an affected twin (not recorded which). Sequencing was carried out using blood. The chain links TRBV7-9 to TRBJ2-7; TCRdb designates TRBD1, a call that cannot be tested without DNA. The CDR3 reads CASSPTTGSYEQYF.